A single sample is the source of the 20 T cell receptor beta chains below, sequenced in a study of T cell clones after liver transplantation. Produced via immunoSEQ multiplex PCR; TCRdb's table is partial and in-frame only. The sample contains 70,000 to 80,000 clones, 90% of which appear only once. Sequences were derived from CD4+ T cells from blood, sampled before liver transplant. The receptors come from a human donor who received a liver transplant.

The chain recombines TRBV5-1 with TRBJ2-3; no clear D gene. Germline V gene data show CDR1 as SGHRS and CDR2 as YFSETQ. CDR3 size: 15 residues. V was pared by 0 bases and J by 0 bases, with 8 bases between. CDR3 nucleotides: TGCGCCAGCAGCTTGGTGGGCAGTAGCACAGATACGCAGTATTTT. Protein product: CASSLVGSSTDTQYF.

The CDR3 sequence is CASSQDRGRDEQYF. The CDR3 bases are TGTGCCAGCAGCCAAGACAGGGGGCGTGACGAGCAGTACTTC. This chain uses TRBV14 with TRBJ2-7, with 8 bases matching TRBD1. The CDR3 spans 14 residues. Trimming took 0 bases from V and 5 from J; bases not matched to a gene: 3. In germline, CDR1 is SGHDN, CDR2 FVKESK.

V is TRBV7-2 and J is TRBJ2-7; 9 bases map to TRBD1. Unmatched junction bases numbered 6, after V lost 5 bases and J lost 4 bases. Germline V lookup: CDR1 SGHTA, CDR2 FQGNSA. The length of the CDR3 is 14 residues. CDR3 amino acids: CASSPPGQGYEQYF. CDR3 DNA sequence: TGTGCCAGCAGCCCTCCGGGACAGGGATACGAGCAGTACTTC.

The chain employs TRBV11-2 and TRBJ2-1; a weak D match, TRBD2 (5 bases). The CDR3 is 13 residues long. Germline values: CDR1 SGHAT, CDR2 FQNNGV. V lost 5 bases to trimming and J lost 9 bases, with 14 bases between them. The CDR3 DNA follows: TGTGCCAGCAGCCCGTATGGGAGTATTGAGCAGTTCTTC. Translation: CASSPYGSIEQFF. Full variable domain (outside the CDR3, taken from reference TRBV11-2 and TRBJ2-1): EAGVAQSPRYKIIEKRQSVAFWCNPISGHATLYWYQQILGQGPKLLIQFQNNGVVDDSQLPKDRFSAERLKGVDSTLKIQPAKLEDSAVYLCASSPYGSIEQFFGPGTRLTVL.

This sequence joins TRBV28 and TRBJ2-3; no clear D gene. CDR1 is MDHEN and CDR2 is SYDVKM in the germline V gene. The CDR3 has 12 amino acids. V was trimmed by 3 bases and J by 7 bases, leaving 8 bases between them. The CDR3 loop reads CASSFRRNTQYF. In nucleotides, the CDR3 is TGTGCCAGCAGTTTCCGTAGGAATACGCAGTATTTT.

The chain combines TRBV29-1 with TRBJ2-3, with 9 bases lining up with TRBD2. The germline CDR1 and CDR2 sequences are SQVTM and ANQGSEA. The CDR3 has 14 residues. J gave up 0 bases and V 6 bases, and 4 bases lay outside the gene matches. The DNA for the CDR3 is TGCAGCGTAGCGAGCGGGGGGAGCACAGATACGCAGTATTTT. It codes for CSVASGGSTDTQYF.

The chain recombines TRBV27 with TRBJ2-7, with 14 bases aligning to TRBD2. Trimming removed 8 bases from V and 3 bases from J; junction bases left unmatched: 12. Germline V CDR1 and CDR2: MNHEY, SMNVEV (reference sequence). The CDR3 is 17 amino acids. CDR3 sequence: CASRHYMGLAGVYEQYF. CDR3 coding DNA: TGTGCCAGCCGACACTACATGGGACTAGCGGGAGTCTACGAGCAGTACTTC.

This chain connects TRBV18 to TRBJ2-3; no clear D. This CDR3 has 13 amino acids. V was shortened by 3 bases and J by 2 bases, with 6 bases between the two germline ends. Germline CDR1 is KGHSH and CDR2 is LQKENI. CDR3 sequence (DNA): TGTGCCAGCTCACCGACGGACACAGATACGCAGTATTTT. Its protein product is CASSPTDTDTQYF.

In its sample, this clone was seen a few times. V is TRBV11-2 and J is TRBJ2-1; TRBD2 aligns across 16 bases. J lost 4 bases, V lost 6 bases, and 9 bases had no gene match. The CDR3 runs 18 residues. Per the germline V gene, CDR1 is SGHAT and CDR2 is FQNNGV. As DNA, the CDR3 is TGTGCCAGCAGAGCCGGGACTAGCGGGAGGGGACTGTACAATGAGCAGTTCTTC. This gives the protein CASRAGTSGRGLYNEQFF.

The chain recombines TRBV9 with TRBJ1-1; maybe TRBD1 (6 bases). The germline V gene has CDR1 SGDLS and CDR2 YYNGEE. The ends were cut back, 0 bases at V and 0 bases at J, with 9 bases in the middle. CDR3 length: 15 residues. CDR3 nucleotides: TGTGCCAGCAGCGTAGAGGCAGGGGTGAACACTGAAGCTTTCTTT. Translated: CASSVEAGVNTEAFF.

V is TRBV25-1 and J is TRBJ2-5, with a weak D call TRBD2 (6 bases). The V end was cut by 2 bases, the J end by 1 base, with 14 bases between. Germline CDR1 is MGHDK and CDR2 is SYGVNS. The CDR3 is 16 amino acids. The CDR3 DNA follows: TGTGCCAGCAGTGAAAAGAGCCTAGCGACCCAAGAGACCCAGTACTTC. This encodes CASSEKSLATQETQYF. Combining the CDR3 with reference TRBV25-1 and TRBJ2-5 gives the whole variable domain EADIYQTPRYLVIGTGKKITLECSQTMGHDKMYWYQQDPGMELHLIHYSYGVNSTEKGDLSSESTVSRIRTEHFPLTLESARPSHTSQYLCASSEKSLATQETQYFGPGTRLLVL.

The chain couples TRBV5-1 to TRBJ2-7, with TRBD1 as a possible D gene (5 bases). Germline lookup yields CDR1 SGHRS and CDR2 YFSETQ. The CDR3 is 13 residues long. Trimming stripped 0 bases from V and 4 bases from J, with 8 bases between. CDR3 coding DNA: TGCGCCAGCAGCTTGGTCCAGGGTTACGAGCAGTACTTC. Protein product: CASSLVQGYEQYF.

V gene TRBV11-2 combines with J gene TRBJ2-3; the match to TRBD2 covers 9 bases. V lost 3 bases, J lost 4 bases, and 5 bases stayed unmatched. Looked up from germline, CDR1 is SGHAT and CDR2 is FQNNGV. This CDR3 region has 15 residues. The CDR3 region is CASSFGGRASDTQYF. CDR3 in DNA: TGTGCCAGCAGCTTTGGCGGGAGGGCCTCAGATACGCAGTATTTT.

The rearrangement joins TRBV28 to TRBJ2-3; D possibly corresponds to TRBD2 (6 bases). This CDR3 comprises 14 residues. Trimming removed 3 bases at V and 4 bases at J, with 11 bases between. The V gene's germline CDR1 is MDHEN and CDR2 SYDVKM. The CDR3 bases are TGTGCCAGCAGTTTGGAGGGTTTCCCAGATACGCAGTATTTT. Translation gives CASSLEGFPDTQYF.

This sequence joins TRBV4-1 and TRBJ1-3; TRBD1 might be the D (5 bases). This CDR3 contains 18 residues. Trimming stripped 0 bases from V and 3 bases from J, with 18 bases between. Germline-derived CDR1 and CDR2 are MGHRA and YSYEKL. CDR3 DNA sequence: TGCGCCAGCAGCCAAGATCCCCCGAACAGGTCGGGTGGAAACACCATATATTTT. The encoded protein is CASSQDPPNRSGGNTIYF.

The rearrangement links TRBV7-8 to TRBJ2-5, with 9 bases identical to TRBD1. V was clipped by 5 bases and J by 4 bases; unmatched bases: 8. This CDR3 comprises 15 residues. CDR1 and CDR2 from the germline V gene are SGHVS and FQNEAQ. CDR3 nucleotides: TGTGCCAGCAGCCGTACTTCGGGACAGGGAGAGACCCAGTACTTC. Protein sequence: CASSRTSGQGETQYF.

The chain employs TRBV14 and TRBJ2-5, with D unclear. This CDR3 has 15 amino acids. The ends were cut back, 2 bases at V and 4 bases at J, with 14 bases in the middle. CDR1 is SGHDN, CDR2 FVKESK, per germline. CDR3 amino acids: CASSQQMMNSETQYF. The CDR3 coding sequence is TGTGCCAGCAGCCAACAAATGATGAATTCAGAGACCCAGTACTTC.

The chain couples TRBV5-4 to TRBJ2-1; D is possibly TRBD2 (5 bases). Trimming removed 0 bases from V and 7 bases from J, with 14 bases in between. The CDR3 sequence is 15 residues long. Germline CDR1 reads SGHNT; CDR2 reads YYREEE (reference sequence). CDR3 region: CASSLAGRARNEQFF. The CDR3 DNA reads TGTGCCAGCAGCTTGGCTGGGAGAGCGAGGAATGAGCAGTTCTTC.

The chain uses TRBV5-1 and TRBJ2-3, with 8 bases identical to TRBD1. Germline loops: CDR1 SGHRS, CDR2 YFSETQ. V gave up 6 bases and J gave up 6 bases; unmatched junction bases: 15. The CDR3 runs to 16 residues. The CDR3 bases are TGCGCCAGCACCCTTGGGGCAGGGGGCTTTAGGGATACGCAGTATTTT. It translates to CASTLGAGGFRDTQYF.

The CDR3 loop is CASRGGRVNQPQHF. Here the CDR3 DNA reads TGTGCCAGCAGGGGAGGACGAGTAAATCAGCCCCAGCATTTT. V usage is TRBV27 and J usage is TRBJ1-5; no definite D call. Germline loops: CDR1 MNHEY, CDR2 SMNVEV (reference sequence). V lost 6 bases and J lost 4, with 13 bases in between. The CDR3 spans 14 residues.